These 17 T cell receptor beta chains were sequenced from one sample in a study of T cell responses to AZD1222 COVID-19 vaccine. The repertoire was sequenced with immunoSEQ multiplex PCR; TCRdb's copy has only in-frame clones and lacks some. The sample carries about 160,000 clones, about nine tenths recorded once. The starting material was peripheral blood, obtained on day 0 of AZD1222 vaccination. The source of these receptors is an adult in good health.

Of note for this clone: The identical CDR3 is also encoded by other nucleotide sequences in the sample. V is TRBV7-3 and J is TRBJ2-3; D uncertain. The CDR3 is 14 amino acids. Germline V gives CDR1 SGHTA, CDR2 FQGTGA. V was shortened by 0 bases and J by 2 bases, with 6 bases between the two germline ends. The CDR3 sequence is CASSLTGTTDTQYF. The DNA of the CDR3 is TGTGCCAGCAGCTTAACCGGAACCACAGATACGCAGTATTTT.

This chain links TRBV14 with TRBJ1-4; D gene unclear. This CDR3 has 14 amino acids. From germline, CDR1 is SGHDN and CDR2 FVKESK. V was trimmed by 3 bases and J by 4 bases, leaving 9 bases between them. DNA of the CDR3: TGTGCCAGCAGCCAGACGGTATATAATGAAAAACTGTTTTTT. Amino acids: CASSQTVYNEKLFF.

The chain is built from TRBV4-3 and TRBJ2-1, with D perhaps matching TRBD1 or TRBD2 (7 bases each). Germline CDR1 reads LGHNA; CDR2 reads YSLEER. CDR3 size: 16 residues. V was shortened by 4 bases and J by 10 bases, with 23 bases between the two germline ends. The CDR3 is CASSPQGRGSGVEQFF. The CDR3 coding sequence is TGCGCCAGCAGCCCACAGGGGAGGGGGTCGGGCGTAGAGCAGTTCTTC.

The chain has TRBV4-2 and TRBJ2-7; 9 nucleotides match TRBD1. The CDR3 is made up of 16 amino acids. Germline values: CDR1 LGHNA, CDR2 YNFKEQ. With 5 bases clipped from V and 2 bases from J, the junction kept 10 bases outside the gene matches. The DNA of the CDR3 is TGTGCCAGCAGCGAACCAGGGACAGGGCAACCCTACGAGCAGTACTTC. It translates to CASSEPGTGQPYEQYF.

This CDR3 is CASSGAPNGYTF. The CDR3 coding sequence is TGTGCCAGCAGTGGGGCCCCAAATGGCTACACCTTC. The chain carries TRBV25-1 and TRBJ1-2, with D hard to call. V was shortened by 4 bases and J by 6 bases, with 9 bases between the two germline ends. The CDR3 loop spans 12 amino acids. Germline V gene sequence: CDR1 MGHDK, CDR2 SYGVNS.

The chain joins TRBV29-1 to TRBJ1-2; tentatively, D is TRBD1 (5 bases). Trimming left V 4 bases short and J 7 bases short, with 19 bases between. The CDR3 spans 14 residues. Germline values: CDR1 SQVTM, CDR2 ANQGSEA. The CDR3 DNA reads as TGCAGCGTTGTTTCCGGGGACGGCAGGGTTGGCTACACCTTC. It codes for CSVVSGDGRVGYTF.

The V and J genes are TRBV11-2 and TRBJ2-3; 8 bases are a match to TRBD2. Germline CDR1 reads SGHAT; CDR2 reads FQNNGV. The CDR3 consists of 14 residues. V lost 1 base and J lost 6; bases outside the gene matches: 3. CDR3 sequence reads: CASSLVAGRDTQYF. Written as DNA, the CDR3 is TGTGCCAGCAGCTTAGTAGCGGGGAGGGATACGCAGTATTTT.

This rearrangement joins TRBV20-1 to TRBJ1-3; D remains unclear. The CDR3 is made up of 16 amino acids. Germline lookup yields CDR1 DFQATT and CDR2 SNEGSKA (reference sequence). Trimming removed 3 bases from V and 2 bases from J, with 17 bases in between. CDR3 amino acids: CSASEDVGKAGNTIYF. CDR3 bases: TGCAGTGCTAGTGAGGATGTGGGCAAGGCTGGAAACACCATATATTTT.

J is TRBJ1-6 and V is TRBV30; D possibly corresponds to TRBD1 (6 bases). The CDR3 has 15 amino acids. Germline V CDR1 and CDR2: GTSNPN, SVGIG (reference sequence). Trimming took off 4 bases at V and 9 bases at J, with 19 bases between the two ends. The CDR3 is CAWMVGAGVSSPLHF. DNA for the CDR3: TGTGCCTGGATGGTGGGGGCCGGAGTGTCTTCACCCCTCCACTTT.

The chain uses TRBV3-1 (or the pseudogene TRBV3-2) and TRBJ1-2, with 8 bases aligning to TRBD1. Losses at the gene ends were 0 bases for V and 8 bases for J; bases not matched to a gene: 11. The CDR3 loop spans 16 amino acids. From germline, CDR1 is LGHDT and CDR2 YNNKEL (reference sequence). CDR3 residues: CASSQDQTGGERGYTF. CDR3 DNA sequence: TGTGCCAGCAGCCAAGATCAAACAGGGGGGGAGCGAGGCTACACCTTC.

J is TRBJ1-6 and V is TRBV19, with D possibly TRBD1 on 5 matching bases. CDR1 LNHDA and CDR2 SQIVND come from the germline V gene (reference sequence). Trimming pared 5 bases from V and 4 bases from J, leaving 9 bases between. This CDR3 contains 14 residues. As DNA, the CDR3 is TGTGCCAGTAGTTGGACAAATTATAATTCACCCCTCCACTTT. This gives the protein CASSWTNYNSPLHF.

The chain links TRBV30 to TRBJ1-2; D is unclear. This CDR3 region has 13 residues. Germline-derived CDR1 and CDR2 are GTSNPN and SVGIG (reference sequence). V was clipped by 1 base and J by 5 bases, with 11 bases between them. CDR3 sequence: CAWSGGLGYGYTF. The CDR3, as DNA: TGTGCCTGGAGTGGGGGTTTGGGGTATGGCTACACCTTC. Combining the CDR3 with reference TRBV30 and TRBJ1-2 gives the whole variable domain SQTIHQWPATLVQPVGSPLSLECTVEGTSNPNLYWYRQAAGRGLQLLFYSVGIGQISSEVPQNLSASRPQDRQFILSSKKLLLSDSGFYLCAWSGGLGYGYTFGSGTRLTVV.

The DNA of the CDR3 is TGTGCCAGCAGTTACTCGAGGCGGGCGTCTAATGAAAAACTGTTTTTT. This sequence encodes CASSYSRRASNEKLFF. The chain recombines TRBV6-5 with TRBJ1-4; D not resolved. Trimming took 0 bases from V and 3 from J, leaving 11 bases between them. Looked up from germline, CDR1 is MNHEY and CDR2 is SVGAGI. The CDR3 totals 16 residues.

V and J are TRBV5-4 and TRBJ1-2; 7 bases map to TRBD1. This CDR3 has 14 residues. The J segment lost 7 bases and the V segment lost 3 bases, leaving 9 bases of the junction unmatched. Germline V CDR1 and CDR2: SGHNT, YYREEE (reference sequence). CDR3 residues: CASSSVGRGAGYTF. The CDR3 DNA is TGTGCCAGCAGCTCCGTGGGCAGGGGGGCTGGCTACACCTTC.

This clone appeared a single time. The chain couples TRBV7-9 to TRBJ2-3, with D possibly being TRBD1 (5 bases). The CDR3 spans 15 residues. The V gene lost 5 bases and the J gene lost 3 bases, with 15 bases spanning the gap. Germline CDR1 SEHNR, CDR2 FQNEAQ (reference sequence). The CDR3 reads CASSPRVASTDTQYF. The CDR3, as DNA: TGTGCCAGCAGCCCCAGGGTTGCGAGTACAGATACGCAGTATTTT.

The chain uses TRBV4-1 and TRBJ2-7; D is undetermined. Trimming took 0 bases from V and 0 from J, leaving 12 bases between them. This CDR3 contains 16 residues. Germline assignment: CDR1 MGHRA and CDR2 YSYEKL. The CDR3, as DNA: TGCGCCAGCAGCCAAGATCTGCGCTCACCCTCCTACGAGCAGTACTTC. Translation gives CASSQDLRSPSYEQYF.

The J gene is TRBJ1-1, the V gene TRBV19; 7 bases match TRBD1. Trimming removed 1 base from V and 5 bases from J; junction bases left unmatched: 4. The CDR3 is made up of 14 amino acids. The germline CDR1 and CDR2 sequences are LNHDA and SQIVND (reference sequence). The CDR3 region has the DNA TGTGCCAGTAGTATAGGGGGCAGGGGGACTGAAGCTTTCTTT. Translating it yields CASSIGGRGTEAFF.